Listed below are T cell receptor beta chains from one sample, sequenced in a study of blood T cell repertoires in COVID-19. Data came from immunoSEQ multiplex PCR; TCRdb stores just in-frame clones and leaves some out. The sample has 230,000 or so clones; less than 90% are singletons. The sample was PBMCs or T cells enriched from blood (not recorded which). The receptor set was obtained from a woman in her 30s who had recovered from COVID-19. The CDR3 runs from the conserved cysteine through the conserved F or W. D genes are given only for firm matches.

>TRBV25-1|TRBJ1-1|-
CASSVGAGAFF
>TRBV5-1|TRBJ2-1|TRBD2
CASSFLAGETEQFF
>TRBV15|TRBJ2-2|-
CATSRDRSRANTGELFF
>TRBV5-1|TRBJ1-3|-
CASRTGNSGNTIYF
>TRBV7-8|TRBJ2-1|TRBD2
CASSLVRTSGGPSEQFF
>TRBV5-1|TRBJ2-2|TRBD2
CASSLGTSGGYTGELFF
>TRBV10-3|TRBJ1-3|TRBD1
CAISETQGAVFGNTIYF
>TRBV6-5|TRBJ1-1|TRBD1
CASRGIDREPTEAFF
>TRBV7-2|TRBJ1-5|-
CASSLDRNQPQHF
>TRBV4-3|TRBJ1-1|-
CASSRALFSGNTEAFF
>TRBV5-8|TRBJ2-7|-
CASSFRGSYEQYF
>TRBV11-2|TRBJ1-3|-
CASSFGGSGNTIYF
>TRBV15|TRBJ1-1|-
CATSRDRGMNTEAFF
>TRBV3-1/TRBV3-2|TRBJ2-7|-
CASSQRPDGAYEQYF
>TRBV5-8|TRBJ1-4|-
CASSPRTVHNEKLFF
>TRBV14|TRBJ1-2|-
CASSLRVVDGYTF
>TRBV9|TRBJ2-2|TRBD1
CASSPGTGNTGELFF
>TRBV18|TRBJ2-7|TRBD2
CASSVTSGGLYEQYF
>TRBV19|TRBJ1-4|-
CASSVMGEVGEKLFF
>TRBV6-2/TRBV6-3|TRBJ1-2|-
CASSYSRPSGGYTF